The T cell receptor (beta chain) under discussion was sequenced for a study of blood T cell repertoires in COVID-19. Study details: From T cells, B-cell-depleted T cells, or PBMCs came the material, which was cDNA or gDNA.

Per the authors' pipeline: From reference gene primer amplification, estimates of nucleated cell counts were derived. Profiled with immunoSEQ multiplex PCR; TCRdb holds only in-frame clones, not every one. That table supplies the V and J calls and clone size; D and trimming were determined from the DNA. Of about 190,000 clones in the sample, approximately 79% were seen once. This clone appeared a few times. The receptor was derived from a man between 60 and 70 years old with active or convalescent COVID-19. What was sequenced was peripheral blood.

CDR3 residues: CASSWGTGNEKLFF. The CDR3 DNA reads as TGTGCCAGTAGCTGGGGGACAGGGAATGAAAAACTGTTTTTT. The V gene is TRBV19, the J gene TRBJ1-4; 9 bases match TRBD1. V shed 6 bases and J 5 bases; nucleotides not matched to a gene: 4. CDR3 size: 14 residues. CDR1 is LNHDA, CDR2 SQIVND, per germline (reference sequence).